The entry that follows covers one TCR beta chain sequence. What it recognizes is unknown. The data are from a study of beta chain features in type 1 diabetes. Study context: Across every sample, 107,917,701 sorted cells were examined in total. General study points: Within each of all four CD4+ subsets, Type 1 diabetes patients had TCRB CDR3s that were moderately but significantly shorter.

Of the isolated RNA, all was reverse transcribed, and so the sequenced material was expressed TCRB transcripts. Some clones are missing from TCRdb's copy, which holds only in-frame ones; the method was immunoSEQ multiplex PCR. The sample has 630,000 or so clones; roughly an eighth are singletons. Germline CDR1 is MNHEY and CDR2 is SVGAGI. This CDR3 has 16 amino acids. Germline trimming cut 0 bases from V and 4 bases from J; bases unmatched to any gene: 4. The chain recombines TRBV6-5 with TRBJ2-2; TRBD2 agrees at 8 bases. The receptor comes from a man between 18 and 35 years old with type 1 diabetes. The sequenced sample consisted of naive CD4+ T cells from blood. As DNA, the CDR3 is TGTGCCAGCAGTTACTCTCGGACTAGCAGCACCGGGGAGCTGTTTTTT. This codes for CASSYSRTSSTGELFF.